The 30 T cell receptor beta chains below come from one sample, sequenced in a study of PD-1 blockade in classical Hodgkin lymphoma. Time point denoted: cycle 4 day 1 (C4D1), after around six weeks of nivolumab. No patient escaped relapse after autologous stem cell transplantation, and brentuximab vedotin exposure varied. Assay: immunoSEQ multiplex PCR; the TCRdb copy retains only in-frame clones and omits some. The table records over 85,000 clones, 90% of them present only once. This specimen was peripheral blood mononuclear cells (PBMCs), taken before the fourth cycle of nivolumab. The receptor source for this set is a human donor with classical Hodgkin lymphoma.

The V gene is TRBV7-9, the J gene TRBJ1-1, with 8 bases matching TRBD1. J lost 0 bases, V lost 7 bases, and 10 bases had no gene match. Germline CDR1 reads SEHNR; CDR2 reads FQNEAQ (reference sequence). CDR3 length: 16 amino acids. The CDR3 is CASKGQGLLMNTEAFF. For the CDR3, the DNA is TGTGCCAGCAAAGGACAGGGCCTCCTTATGAACACTGAAGCTTTCTTT.

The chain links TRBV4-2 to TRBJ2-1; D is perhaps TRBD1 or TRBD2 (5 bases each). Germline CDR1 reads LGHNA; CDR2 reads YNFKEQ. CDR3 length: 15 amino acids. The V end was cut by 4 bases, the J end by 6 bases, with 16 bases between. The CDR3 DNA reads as TGTGCCAGCAGCCCCCCGGGACCCTTCAGCAATGAGCAGTTCTTC. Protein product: CASSPPGPFSNEQFF.

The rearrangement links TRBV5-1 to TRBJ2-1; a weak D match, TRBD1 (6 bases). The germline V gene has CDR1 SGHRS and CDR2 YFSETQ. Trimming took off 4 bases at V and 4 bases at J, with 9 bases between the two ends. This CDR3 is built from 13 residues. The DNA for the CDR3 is TGCGCCAGCAGCCAACAGGGTTACAATGAGCAGTTCTTC. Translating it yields CASSQQGYNEQFF.

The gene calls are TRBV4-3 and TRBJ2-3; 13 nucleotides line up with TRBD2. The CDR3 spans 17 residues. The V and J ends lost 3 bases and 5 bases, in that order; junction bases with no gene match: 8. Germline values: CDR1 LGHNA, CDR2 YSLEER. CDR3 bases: TGCGCCAGCAGCCAGGAACTAGCGGGGGGGCCAATAGATACGCAGTATTTT. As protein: CASSQELAGGPIDTQYF.

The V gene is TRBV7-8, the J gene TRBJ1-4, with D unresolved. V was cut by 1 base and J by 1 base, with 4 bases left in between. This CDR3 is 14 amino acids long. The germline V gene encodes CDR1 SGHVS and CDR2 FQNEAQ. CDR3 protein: CASSLVGTNEKLFF. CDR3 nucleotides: TGTGCCAGCAGCTTAGTGGGAACTAATGAAAAACTGTTTTTT.

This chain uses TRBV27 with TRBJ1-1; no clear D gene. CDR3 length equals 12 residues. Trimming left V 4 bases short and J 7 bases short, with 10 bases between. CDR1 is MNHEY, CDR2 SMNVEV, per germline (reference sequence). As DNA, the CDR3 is TGTGCCAGCAGTTCCCGAATGGGTGAAGCTTTCTTT. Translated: CASSSRMGEAFF.

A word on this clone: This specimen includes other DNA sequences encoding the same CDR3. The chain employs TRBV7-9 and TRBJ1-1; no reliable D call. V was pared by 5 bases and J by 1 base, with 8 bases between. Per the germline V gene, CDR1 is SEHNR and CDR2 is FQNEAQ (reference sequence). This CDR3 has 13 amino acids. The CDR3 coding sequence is TGTGCCAGCAGCCGTACAGAGAACACTGAAGCTTTCTTT. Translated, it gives CASSRTENTEAFF.

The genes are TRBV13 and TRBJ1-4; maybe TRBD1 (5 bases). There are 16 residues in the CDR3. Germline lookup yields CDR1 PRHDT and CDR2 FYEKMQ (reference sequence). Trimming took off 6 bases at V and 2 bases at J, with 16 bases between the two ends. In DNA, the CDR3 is TGTGCCAGCAGTTCGTCGGATGGGGGGACTAATGAAAAACTGTTTTTT. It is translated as CASSSSDGGTNEKLFF. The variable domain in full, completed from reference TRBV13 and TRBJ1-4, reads AAGVIQSPRHLIKEKRETATLKCYPIPRHDTVYWYQQGPGQDPQFLISFYEKMQSDKGSIPDRFSAQQFSDYHSELNMSSLELGDSALYFCASSSSDGGTNEKLFFGSGTQLSVL.

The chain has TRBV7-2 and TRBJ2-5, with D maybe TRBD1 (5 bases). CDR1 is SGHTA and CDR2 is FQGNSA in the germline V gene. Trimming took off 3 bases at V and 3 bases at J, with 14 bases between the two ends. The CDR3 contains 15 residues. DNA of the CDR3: TGTGCCAGCAGCTTCGTTTTGGGGCTCGAAGAGACCCAGTACTTC. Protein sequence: CASSFVLGLEETQYF.

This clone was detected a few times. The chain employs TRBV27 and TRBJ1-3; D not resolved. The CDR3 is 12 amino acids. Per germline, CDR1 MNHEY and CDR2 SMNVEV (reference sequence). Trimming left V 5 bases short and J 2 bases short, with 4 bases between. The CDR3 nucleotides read TGTGCCAGCAGTGAGCCTGGAAACACCATATATTTT. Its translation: CASSEPGNTIYF.

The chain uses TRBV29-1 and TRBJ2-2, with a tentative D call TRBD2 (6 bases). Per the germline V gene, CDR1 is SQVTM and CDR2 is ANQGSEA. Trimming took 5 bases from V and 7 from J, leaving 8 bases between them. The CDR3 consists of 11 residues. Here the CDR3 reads CSVTEGGELFF. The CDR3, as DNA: TGCAGCGTTACGGAGGGCGGGGAGCTGTTTTTT.

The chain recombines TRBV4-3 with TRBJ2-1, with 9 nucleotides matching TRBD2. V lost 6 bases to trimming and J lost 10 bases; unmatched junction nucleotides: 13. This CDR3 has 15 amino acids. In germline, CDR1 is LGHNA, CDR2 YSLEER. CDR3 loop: CASRSGAGGLEEQFF. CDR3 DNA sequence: TGCGCCAGCAGAAGCGGAGCGGGGGGCTTGGAGGAGCAGTTCTTC.

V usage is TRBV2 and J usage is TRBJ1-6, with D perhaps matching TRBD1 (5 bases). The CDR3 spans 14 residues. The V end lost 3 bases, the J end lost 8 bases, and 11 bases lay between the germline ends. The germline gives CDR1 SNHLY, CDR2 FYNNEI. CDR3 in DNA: TGTGCCAGCAGTGACGGAAGGGGTGATTCACCCCTCCACTTT. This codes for CASSDGRGDSPLHF.

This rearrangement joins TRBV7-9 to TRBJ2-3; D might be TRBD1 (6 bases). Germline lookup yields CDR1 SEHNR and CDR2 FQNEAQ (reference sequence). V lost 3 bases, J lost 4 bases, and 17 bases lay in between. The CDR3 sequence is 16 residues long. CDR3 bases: TGTGCCAGCAGCTTGGCCGGACAGTTCTGGGCAGATACGCAGTATTTT. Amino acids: CASSLAGQFWADTQYF.

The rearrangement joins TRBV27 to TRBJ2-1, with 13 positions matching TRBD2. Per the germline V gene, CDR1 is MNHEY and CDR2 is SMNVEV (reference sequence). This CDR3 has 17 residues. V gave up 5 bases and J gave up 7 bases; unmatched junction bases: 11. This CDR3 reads CASSPGTSGAPGNEQFF. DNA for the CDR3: TGTGCCAGCAGTCCGGGGACTAGCGGGGCCCCGGGGAATGAGCAGTTCTTC.

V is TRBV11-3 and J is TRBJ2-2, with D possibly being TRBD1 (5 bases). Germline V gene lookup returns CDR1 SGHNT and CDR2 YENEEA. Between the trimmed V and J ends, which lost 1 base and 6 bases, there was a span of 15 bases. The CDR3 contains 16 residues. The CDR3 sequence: CASSLGLTVPAGELFF. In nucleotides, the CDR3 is TGTGCCAGCAGCTTAGGGTTGACAGTCCCGGCCGGGGAGCTGTTTTTT.

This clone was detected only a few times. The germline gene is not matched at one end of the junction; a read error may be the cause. Written as DNA, the CDR3 is TGTGCCAGCAGCCGTAATCCGGGACGTGATGCTCCCTTGGCCTTT. This encodes CASSRNPGRDAPLAF. The chain has TRBV7-2 and TRBJ1-6, with D perhaps TRBD1 (5 bases). CDR1 is SGHTA, CDR2 FQGNSA, per germline. This CDR3 has 15 residues.

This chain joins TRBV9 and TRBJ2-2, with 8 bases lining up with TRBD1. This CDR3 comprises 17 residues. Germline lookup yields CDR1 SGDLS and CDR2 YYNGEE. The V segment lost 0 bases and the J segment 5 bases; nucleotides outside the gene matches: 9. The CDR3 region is CASSVAQGQGRTGELFF. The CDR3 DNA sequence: TGTGCCAGCAGCGTAGCTCAAGGACAGGGTAGGACCGGGGAGCTGTTTTTT.

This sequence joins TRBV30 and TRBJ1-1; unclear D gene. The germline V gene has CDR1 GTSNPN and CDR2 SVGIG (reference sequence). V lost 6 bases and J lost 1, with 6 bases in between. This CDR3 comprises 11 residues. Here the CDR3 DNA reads TGTGCCTGTGAACGGAACACTGAAGCTTTCTTT. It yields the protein CACERNTEAFF.

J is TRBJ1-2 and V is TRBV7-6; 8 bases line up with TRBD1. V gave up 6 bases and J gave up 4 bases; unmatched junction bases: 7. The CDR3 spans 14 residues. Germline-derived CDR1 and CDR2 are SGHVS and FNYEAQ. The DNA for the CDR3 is TGTGCCAGCAGTCCTACAGGGGGGCTCTATGGCTACACCTTC. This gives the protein CASSPTGGLYGYTF.

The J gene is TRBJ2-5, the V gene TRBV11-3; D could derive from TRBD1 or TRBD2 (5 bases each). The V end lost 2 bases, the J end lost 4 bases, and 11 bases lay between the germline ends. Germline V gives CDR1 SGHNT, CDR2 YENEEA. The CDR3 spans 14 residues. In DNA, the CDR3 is TGTGCCAGCAGCTTAACATCGGGGACAGAGACCCAGTACTTC. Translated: CASSLTSGTETQYF.

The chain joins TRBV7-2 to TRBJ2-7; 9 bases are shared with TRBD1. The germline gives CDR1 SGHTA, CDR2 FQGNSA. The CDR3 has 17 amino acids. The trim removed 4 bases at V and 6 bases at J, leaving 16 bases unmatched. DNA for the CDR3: TGTGCCAGCAGCTCTTTTTTATACGGGACAGGGAGAGGCGAGCAGTACTTC. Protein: CASSSFLYGTGRGEQYF.

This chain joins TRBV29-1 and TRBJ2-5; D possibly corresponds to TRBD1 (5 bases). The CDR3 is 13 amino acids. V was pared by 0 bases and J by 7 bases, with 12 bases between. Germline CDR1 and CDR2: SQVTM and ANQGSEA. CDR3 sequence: CSVEEAAQGTQYF. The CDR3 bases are TGCAGCGTTGAAGAGGCAGCCCAGGGGACCCAGTACTTC.

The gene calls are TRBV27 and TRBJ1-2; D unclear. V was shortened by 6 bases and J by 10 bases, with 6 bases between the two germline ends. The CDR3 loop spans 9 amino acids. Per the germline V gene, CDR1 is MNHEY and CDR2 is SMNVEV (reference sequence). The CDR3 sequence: CASSLNYTF. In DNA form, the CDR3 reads TGTGCCAGCAGCCTGAACTACACCTTC.

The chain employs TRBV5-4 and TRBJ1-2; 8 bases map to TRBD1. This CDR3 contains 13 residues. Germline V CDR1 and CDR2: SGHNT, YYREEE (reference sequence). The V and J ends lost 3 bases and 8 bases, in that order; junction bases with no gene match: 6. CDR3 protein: CASSSDRVVGYTF. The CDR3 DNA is TGTGCCAGCAGCTCGGACAGGGTTGTAGGCTACACCTTC.

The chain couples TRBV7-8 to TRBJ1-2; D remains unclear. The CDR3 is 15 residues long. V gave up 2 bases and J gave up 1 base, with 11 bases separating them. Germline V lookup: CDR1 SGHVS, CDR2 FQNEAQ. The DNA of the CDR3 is TGTGCCAGCAGCTTAATCGCCAGCTTTAACTATGGCTACACCTTC. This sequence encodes CASSLIASFNYGYTF. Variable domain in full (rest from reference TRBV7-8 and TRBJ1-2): GAGVSQSPRYKVAKRGQDVALRCDPISGHVSLFWYQQALGQGPEFLTYFQNEAQLDKSGLPSDRFFAERPEGSVSTLKIQRTQQEDSAVYLCASSLIASFNYGYTFGSGTRLTVV.

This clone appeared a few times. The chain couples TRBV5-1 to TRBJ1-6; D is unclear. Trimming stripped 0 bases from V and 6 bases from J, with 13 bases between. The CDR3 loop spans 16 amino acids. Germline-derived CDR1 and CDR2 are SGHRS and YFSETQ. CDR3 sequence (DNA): TGCGCCAGCAGCTTGGTTTGGGGTGGCGGTAATTCACCCCTCCACTTT. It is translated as CASSLVWGGGNSPLHF. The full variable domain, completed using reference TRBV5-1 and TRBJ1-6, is KAGVTQTPRYLIKTRGQQVTLSCSPISGHRSVSWYQQTPGQGLQFLFEYFSETQRNKGNFPGRFSGRQFSNSRSEMNVSTLELGDSALYLCASSLVWGGGNSPLHFGNGTRLTVT.

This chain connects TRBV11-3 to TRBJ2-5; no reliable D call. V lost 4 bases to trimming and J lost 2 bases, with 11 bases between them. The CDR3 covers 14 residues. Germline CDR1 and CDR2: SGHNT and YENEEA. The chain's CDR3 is CASSSRHEQETQYF. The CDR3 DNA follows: TGTGCCAGCAGCTCTAGGCACGAGCAAGAGACCCAGTACTTC.

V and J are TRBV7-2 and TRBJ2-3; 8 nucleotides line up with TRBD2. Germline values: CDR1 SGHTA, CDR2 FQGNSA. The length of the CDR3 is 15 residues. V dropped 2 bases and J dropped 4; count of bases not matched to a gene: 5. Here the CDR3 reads CASSLIAGLADTQYF. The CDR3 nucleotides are TGTGCCAGCAGCTTAATAGCGGGGTTAGCAGATACGCAGTATTTT.

The CDR3 sequence is CASVVSGTGRTDTQYF. CDR3 DNA: TGTGCCAGCGTCGTATCCGGGACAGGACGCACAGATACGCAGTATTTT. The rearrangement joins TRBV6-4 to TRBJ2-3, with 8 nucleotides matching TRBD1. The CDR3 contains 16 residues. CDR1 MRHNA and CDR2 SNTAGT come from the germline V gene. Losses at the gene ends were 8 bases for V and 1 base for J; bases not matched to a gene: 11.